Shown below are 5 T cell receptor beta chains from a single sample sequenced in a study of a mutant IDH1 vaccine in newly diagnosed glioma. Time point denoted: week 23, last vaccination. Every vaccine dose comprised 300 ug of mutant IDH1 20-mer peptide plus topical imiquimod. TCRdb keeps only in-frame clones here, not all; method: immunoSEQ multiplex PCR. The repertoire has around 78,000 clones, over 75% of them found once; the top ten carry approximately 2%. These TCRs are of unknown antigen specificity. This specimen consisted of PBMCs, obtained from a glioma patient whose treatment included an IDH1 peptide vaccine. These receptor sequences come from a man aged 25 to 45 with glioma. Some clones in this sample may be carry-over from other donors' samples.

This clone was seen a single time. The chain employs TRBV7-9 and TRBJ1-1; 7 nucleotides line up with TRBD1. Germline CDR1 SEHNR, CDR2 FQNEAQ (reference sequence). The junction had 7 bases not matched to a gene; V was cut back by 4 bases and J by 2 bases. This CDR3 has 15 residues. The CDR3 region is CASSSSRGENTEAFF. CDR3 DNA sequence: TGTGCCAGCAGCTCTAGCAGGGGGGAAAACACTGAAGCTTTCTTT.

CDR3 region: CASSLGGRTTNTQYF. The CDR3 DNA is TGTGCCAGCAGCTTAGGCGGACGGACTACCAATACGCAGTATTTT. The chain is built from TRBV11-3 and TRBJ2-3; D might be TRBD2 (6 bases). V was cut by 1 base and J by 7 bases, with 15 bases left in between. Germline CDR1 and CDR2: SGHNT and YENEEA. The CDR3 has 15 residues.

The chain joins TRBV19 to TRBJ1-6; a weak D match, TRBD1 (5 bases). V shed 4 bases and J shed 7 bases, with 11 bases lying between them. The germline V gene encodes CDR1 LNHDA and CDR2 SQIVND (reference sequence). The CDR3 runs to 14 residues. CDR3 sequence (DNA): TGTGCCAGTAGTACCGCAGGACAAAATTCACCCCTCCACTTT. Translating gives CASSTAGQNSPLHF.

The chain links TRBV27 to TRBJ1-1; no clear D gene. V dropped 5 bases and J dropped 0 bases, with 19 bases sitting between them. Per germline, CDR1 MNHEY and CDR2 SMNVEV (reference sequence). This CDR3 has 17 residues. CDR3 DNA: TGTGCCAGCAGTCCCCTCCCGCCTCGGGCGGTGAACACTGAAGCTTTCTTT. Residues: CASSPLPPRAVNTEAFF.

The chain joins TRBV13 to TRBJ1-3; 7 positions match TRBD1. CDR1 and CDR2 (germline): PRHDT, FYEKMQ (reference sequence). There are 15 residues in the CDR3. The trim removed 7 bases at V and 1 base at J, leaving 7 bases unmatched. The CDR3 sequence is CASNRQGLSGNTIYF. The DNA for the CDR3 is TGTGCCAGCAACCGACAGGGCCTGTCTGGAAACACCATATATTTT.